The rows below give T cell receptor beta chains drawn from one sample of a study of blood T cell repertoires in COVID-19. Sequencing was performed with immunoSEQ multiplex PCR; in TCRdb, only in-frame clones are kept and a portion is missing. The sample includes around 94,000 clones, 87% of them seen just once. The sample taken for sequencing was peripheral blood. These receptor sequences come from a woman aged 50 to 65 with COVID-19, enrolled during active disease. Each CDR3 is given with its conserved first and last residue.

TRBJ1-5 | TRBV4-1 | CASSQDVYQPQHF
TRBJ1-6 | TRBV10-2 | CASSGGQGRNSPLHF
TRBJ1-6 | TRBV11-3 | CASSPRTGAGNSPLHF
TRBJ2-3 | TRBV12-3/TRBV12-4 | CATTRGTDTQYF
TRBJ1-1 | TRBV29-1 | CSVEEGAWISEAFF
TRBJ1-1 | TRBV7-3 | CASSSLPSGGTEAFF
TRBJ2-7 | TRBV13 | CASSHLSSGIYEQYF
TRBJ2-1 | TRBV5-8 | CASSRGGYTFVF
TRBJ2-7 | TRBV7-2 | CASSPTSGVKYEQYF
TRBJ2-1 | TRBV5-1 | CASSSGTSGYNEQFF
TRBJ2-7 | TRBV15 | CATSRPTYRDRDEQYF
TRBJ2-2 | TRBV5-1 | CASSPGGEHTGELFF
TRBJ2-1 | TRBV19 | CASSIGTSGDNEQFF
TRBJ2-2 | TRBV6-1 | CASSEWIGGGGELFF
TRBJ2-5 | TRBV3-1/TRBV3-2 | CASSRDSQETQYF
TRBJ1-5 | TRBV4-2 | CASSHGIQGNQPQHF
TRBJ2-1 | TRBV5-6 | CASSDRTSPRYNEQFF
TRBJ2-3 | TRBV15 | CATSREASTDTQYF
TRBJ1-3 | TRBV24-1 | CATSVVNTIYF
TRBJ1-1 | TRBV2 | CASSVESEAFF
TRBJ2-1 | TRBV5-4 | CASSPTTSGGARHEQFF
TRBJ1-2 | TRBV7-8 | CASSAGQGRQSGYTF
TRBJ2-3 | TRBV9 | CASSDSVGADTQYF
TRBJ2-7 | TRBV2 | CVQSDRAYEQYF
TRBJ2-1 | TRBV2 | CASRPSSGGALDEQFF
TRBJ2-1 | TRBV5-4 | CASSSPGLGSYNEQFF
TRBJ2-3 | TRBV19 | CASSIDGERTSGGASDTQYF
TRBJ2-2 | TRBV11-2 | CASAGPNTGELFF
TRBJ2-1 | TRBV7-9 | CASSLRGGAPNEQFF
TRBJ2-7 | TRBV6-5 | CASSSGTGDYEQYF
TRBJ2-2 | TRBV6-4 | CASSEANTGELFF
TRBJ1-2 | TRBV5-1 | CASSLRQGADGYTF
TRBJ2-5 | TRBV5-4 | CASSSPLLAGATQYF
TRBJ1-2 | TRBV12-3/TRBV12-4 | CASSTTGDYGYTF
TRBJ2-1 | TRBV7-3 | CASSNAGQWNNEQFF
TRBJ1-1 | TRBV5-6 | CASSLPGHGRTEAFF
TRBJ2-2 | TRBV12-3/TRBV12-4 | CASKAGWTGELFF
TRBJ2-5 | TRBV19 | CASSSTGFQETQYF
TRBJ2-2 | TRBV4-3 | CASSQDGSGTGELFF
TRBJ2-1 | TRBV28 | CASSTLAGGLNEQFF
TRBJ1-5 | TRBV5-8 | CASSLGTGAQPQHF
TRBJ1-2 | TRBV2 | CASSGGQGDYGYTF
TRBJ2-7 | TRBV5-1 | CASSRTLAGGAYEQYF
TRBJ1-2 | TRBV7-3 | CASSLTRGGEGYTF
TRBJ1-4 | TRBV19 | CASSPTGTGDEKLFF
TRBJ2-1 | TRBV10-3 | CAISELQGNEQFF
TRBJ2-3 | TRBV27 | CASTVAGAPGDTQYF
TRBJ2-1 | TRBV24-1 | CATIFRTEAYNEQFF
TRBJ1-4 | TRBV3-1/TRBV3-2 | CASSQETGDEKLFF
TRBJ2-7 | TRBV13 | CASSLGSSYEQYF
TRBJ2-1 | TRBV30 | CAWSPQTGRPFF
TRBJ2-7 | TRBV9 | CASSPRPFSRGANYEQYF